Listed below are T cell receptor beta chains from one sample, sequenced in a study of early T cells in non-severe SARS-CoV-2 infection. Via MiXCR, TCRdb re-called the 5' RACE reads, giving one row per CDR3 protein. The top ten hold under 25% of the sample, which has about 36,000 distinct CDR3 sequences, approximately 6.6% seen once. The sequencing used whole blood, collected at baseline. The receptor set was obtained from an adult who was a healthcare worker with PCR-confirmed SARS-CoV-2 infection or an uninfected control (not recorded which). The CDR3 runs from the conserved cysteine through the conserved F or W. Each record gives: CDR3 protein, CDR3 DNA, J gene, clone size, D gene, V gene. The D gene is left open where the match is weak. The size of a clone is reported for some rows only, either as once, few or many, or as a class for expanded clones.

CDR3 protein: CASRNRAMNTEAFF
CDR3 DNA: TGCGCCAGCAGGAACAGGGCCATGAACACTGAAGCTTTCTTT
J gene: TRBJ1-1
clone size: few
D gene: NA
V gene: TRBV4-1

CDR3 protein: CASSPGVNTEAFF
CDR3 DNA: TGTGCCAGCTCACCAGGGGTGAACACTGAAGCTTTCTTT
J gene: TRBJ1-1
clone size: many
D gene: NA
V gene: TRBV18

CDR3 protein: CSGLYGSYNEQFF
CDR3 DNA: TGCAGCGGGCTCTACGGCTCCTACAATGAGCAGTTCTTC
J gene: TRBJ2-1
clone size: few
D gene: NA
V gene: TRBV29-1

CDR3 protein: CASSDTAGTTDTQYF
CDR3 DNA: TGTGCCAGCAGTGACACCGCGGGGACAACAGATACGCAGTATTTT
J gene: TRBJ2-3
clone size: NA
D gene: NA
V gene: TRBV6-4

CDR3 protein: CSVGGQGAVHEQYF
CDR3 DNA: TGCAGCGTTGGGGGGCAGGGGGCAGTCCACGAGCAGTACTTC
J gene: TRBJ2-7
clone size: many
D gene: TRBD1
V gene: TRBV29-1

CDR3 protein: CSALGGNTEAFF
CDR3 DNA: TGCAGTGCTCTCGGTGGGAACACTGAAGCTTTCTTT
J gene: TRBJ1-1
clone size: NA
D gene: NA
V gene: TRBV20-1

CDR3 protein: CASSFGTGTDTQYF
CDR3 DNA: TGTGCCAGCAGTTTCGGGACAGGGACAGATACGCAGTATTTT
J gene: TRBJ2-3
clone size: many
D gene: TRBD1
V gene: TRBV12-3/TRBV12-4

CDR3 protein: CASSPPGTPYEQYF
CDR3 DNA: TGTGCCAGCTCACCACCCGGAACCCCCTACGAGCAGTACTTC
J gene: TRBJ2-7
clone size: NA
D gene: NA
V gene: TRBV18

CDR3 protein: CSARDQAASYEQYF
CDR3 DNA: TGCAGTGCTAGAGATCAGGCAGCCTCCTACGAGCAGTACTTC
J gene: TRBJ2-7
clone size: many
D gene: NA
V gene: TRBV20-1

CDR3 protein: CASSLWGQGLFNQPQHF
CDR3 DNA: TGTGCCAGCAGTTTATGGGGACAGGGCCTCTTTAATCAGCCCCAGCATTTT
J gene: TRBJ1-5
clone size: NA
D gene: TRBD1
V gene: TRBV28

CDR3 protein: CAWRTGGNTIYF
CDR3 DNA: TGTGCCTGGCGGACAGGAGGAAACACCATATATTTT
J gene: TRBJ1-3
clone size: NA
D gene: TRBD1
V gene: TRBV30

CDR3 protein: CASSRLRTGASNQPQHF
CDR3 DNA: TGTGCCAGCAGTCGGCTCCGGACAGGGGCTAGCAATCAGCCCCAGCATTTT
J gene: TRBJ1-5
clone size: few
D gene: TRBD1
V gene: TRBV2

CDR3 protein: CASGRDSGNNEQFF
CDR3 DNA: TGTGCCAGCGGACGAGATAGCGGAAACAATGAGCAGTTCTTC
J gene: TRBJ2-1
clone size: few
D gene: NA
V gene: TRBV11-2

CDR3 protein: CASSMGRNYGYTF
CDR3 DNA: TGCGCCAGCAGCATGGGACGCAACTATGGCTACACCTTC
J gene: TRBJ1-2
clone size: few
D gene: NA
V gene: TRBV5-1

CDR3 protein: CASSADGGGYEQYF
CDR3 DNA: TGTGCCAGCAGCGCAGATGGGGGCGGCTACGAGCAGTACTTC
J gene: TRBJ2-7
clone size: many
D gene: NA
V gene: TRBV6-4

CDR3 protein: CSAREGLSGPSRGEQFF
CDR3 DNA: TGCAGTGCTAGGGAAGGTTTGTCAGGACCATCGAGAGGTGAGCAGTTCTTC
J gene: TRBJ2-1
clone size: many
D gene: NA
V gene: TRBV20-1

CDR3 protein: CSARTRAQNQPQHF
CDR3 DNA: TGCAGTGCTAGAACCCGGGCGCAGAATCAGCCCCAGCATTTT
J gene: TRBJ1-5
clone size: many
D gene: NA
V gene: TRBV20-1

CDR3 protein: CASSLPSTGAGANVLTF
CDR3 DNA: TGTGCCAGCAGCTTGCCCAGTACAGGGGCTGGGGCCAACGTCCTGACTTTC
J gene: TRBJ2-6
clone size: many
D gene: TRBD1
V gene: TRBV7-3

CDR3 protein: CASSLTVEWVNTEAFF
CDR3 DNA: TGTGCCAGCAGCCTAACCGTCGAATGGGTTAACACTGAAGCTTTCTTT
J gene: TRBJ1-1
clone size: NA
D gene: NA
V gene: TRBV27

CDR3 protein: CSARTGLRGANVLTF
CDR3 DNA: TGCAGTGCTAGAACAGGGCTGCGGGGGGCCAACGTCCTGACTTTC
J gene: TRBJ2-6
clone size: few
D gene: NA
V gene: TRBV20-1

CDR3 protein: CASSLGPDQVFSGYTF
CDR3 DNA: TGTGCCAGCAGCTTAGGCCCTGATCAGGTTTTCAGTGGCTACACCTTC
J gene: TRBJ1-2
clone size: many
D gene: NA
V gene: TRBV7-2

CDR3 protein: CASSSQGRNTGELFF
CDR3 DNA: TGTGCCAGCAGTTCCCAAGGCCGGAACACCGGGGAGCTGTTTTTT
J gene: TRBJ2-2
clone size: few
D gene: NA
V gene: TRBV12-3/TRBV12-4

CDR3 protein: CASSWEPGSQPQHF
CDR3 DNA: TGTGCCAGCAGTTGGGAACCTGGGAGTCAGCCCCAGCATTTT
J gene: TRBJ1-5
clone size: many
D gene: NA
V gene: TRBV12-3/TRBV12-4

CDR3 protein: CASSHYTRGANYGYTF
CDR3 DNA: TGTGCCAGCAGCCACTACACGAGGGGAGCGAACTATGGCTACACCTTC
J gene: TRBJ1-2
clone size: NA
D gene: NA
V gene: TRBV6-5

CDR3 protein: CASSPASTDTQYF
CDR3 DNA: TGTGCCAGCTCGCCCGCCAGCACAGATACGCAGTATTTT
J gene: TRBJ2-3
clone size: few
D gene: NA
V gene: TRBV18

CDR3 protein: CASSQTQGANVLTF
CDR3 DNA: TGTGCCAGCAGCCAAACACAGGGGGCCAACGTCCTGACTTTC
J gene: TRBJ2-6
clone size: NA
D gene: NA
V gene: TRBV3-1

CDR3 protein: CSVSGALMNTEAFF
CDR3 DNA: TGCAGCGTTTCGGGTGCTCTGATGAACACTGAAGCTTTCTTT
J gene: TRBJ1-1
clone size: many
D gene: NA
V gene: TRBV29-1

CDR3 protein: CASSSAGTNTEAFF
CDR3 DNA: TGTGCCAGTAGTTCGGCAGGGACGAACACTGAAGCTTTCTTT
J gene: TRBJ1-1
clone size: many
D gene: NA
V gene: TRBV19

CDR3 protein: CARARTGCNQPQHF
CDR3 DNA: TGTGCCAGGGCTAGGACAGGATGCAATCAGCCCCAGCATTTT
J gene: TRBJ1-5
clone size: few
D gene: TRBD1
V gene: TRBV6-4

CDR3 protein: CASSQGGDQPQHF
CDR3 DNA: TGTGCCAGCAGCCAGGGGGGTGATCAGCCCCAGCATTTT
J gene: TRBJ1-5
clone size: many
D gene: NA
V gene: TRBV3-1

CDR3 protein: CASSPDQNSPLHF
CDR3 DNA: TGCGCCAGCAGCCCGGACCAGAATTCACCCCTCCACTTT
J gene: TRBJ1-6
clone size: many
D gene: NA
V gene: TRBV5-1

CDR3 protein: CSVATNNYEQYF
CDR3 DNA: TGCAGCGTAGCCACTAACAACTACGAGCAGTACTTC
J gene: TRBJ2-7
clone size: few
D gene: NA
V gene: TRBV29-1

CDR3 protein: CASSASQGNTEAFF
CDR3 DNA: TGTGCCAGCAGCGCGTCACAGGGGAACACTGAAGCTTTCTTT
J gene: TRBJ1-1
clone size: many
D gene: NA
V gene: TRBV3-1

CDR3 protein: CASSLHPGDEKLFF
CDR3 DNA: TGCGCCAGCAGCTTACACCCGGGGGATGAAAAACTGTTTTTT
J gene: TRBJ1-4
clone size: few
D gene: NA
V gene: TRBV5-1

CDR3 protein: CASSTIQGKDEKLFF
CDR3 DNA: TGTGCCAGCAGTACAATCCAGGGGAAAGATGAAAAACTGTTTTTT
J gene: TRBJ1-4
clone size: NA
D gene: NA
V gene: TRBV27

CDR3 protein: CSAANRQGAKDTEAFF
CDR3 DNA: TGCAGCGCGGCAAACCGACAGGGGGCGAAGGACACTGAAGCTTTCTTT
J gene: TRBJ1-1
clone size: many
D gene: TRBD1
V gene: TRBV29-1

CDR3 protein: CASSSGHSDGYTF
CDR3 DNA: TGTGCCAGCAGTTCGGGACACAGTGATGGCTACACCTTC
J gene: TRBJ1-2
clone size: few
D gene: NA
V gene: TRBV28

CDR3 protein: CSVGGQLAEQFF
CDR3 DNA: TGCAGCGTTGGTGGACAGTTGGCTGAGCAGTTCTTC
J gene: TRBJ2-1
clone size: many
D gene: NA
V gene: TRBV29-1

CDR3 protein: CASSYDRALSSGNTIYF
CDR3 DNA: TGTGCCAGCAGTTACGACAGGGCCTTAAGCTCTGGAAACACCATATATTTT
J gene: TRBJ1-3
clone size: NA
D gene: TRBD1
V gene: TRBV6-5

CDR3 protein: CASSPYPPYEQYF
CDR3 DNA: TGTGCCAGCAGCCCGTACCCGCCCTACGAGCAGTACTTC
J gene: TRBJ2-7
clone size: few
D gene: NA
V gene: TRBV7-2

CDR3 protein: CASSLWLGTGGSGANVLTF
CDR3 DNA: TGTGCCAGCAGTTTATGGCTCGGGACAGGGGGCTCTGGGGCCAACGTCCTGACTTTC
J gene: TRBJ2-6
clone size: many
D gene: TRBD1
V gene: TRBV28

CDR3 protein: CASSRQDGEQYF
CDR3 DNA: TGTGCCAGCAGTCGACAGGACGGAGAGCAGTACTTC
J gene: TRBJ2-7
clone size: few
D gene: NA
V gene: TRBV12-3/TRBV12-4

CDR3 protein: CASTFGVQGSNEKLFF
CDR3 DNA: TGTGCCAGCACATTCGGGGTACAGGGATCTAATGAAAAACTGTTTTTT
J gene: TRBJ1-4
clone size: NA
D gene: NA
V gene: TRBV5-5

CDR3 protein: CASSLRLALSYEQYF
CDR3 DNA: TGTGCCAGCAGCCTCCGACTAGCGCTGTCCTACGAGCAGTACTTC
J gene: TRBJ2-7
clone size: few
D gene: TRBD2
V gene: TRBV3-1

CDR3 protein: CASSLEDLVVNTEAFF
CDR3 DNA: TGTGCCAGCAGCTTAGAAGACCTTGTAGTGAACACTGAAGCTTTCTTT
J gene: TRBJ1-1
clone size: many
D gene: NA
V gene: TRBV11-2

CDR3 protein: CASSLSSGRGETQYF
CDR3 DNA: TGTGCCAGCAGTTTGTCTAGCGGGAGAGGAGAGACCCAGTACTTC
J gene: TRBJ2-5
clone size: few
D gene: TRBD2
V gene: TRBV12-3/TRBV12-4

CDR3 protein: CASSYSAGGSVDTQYF
CDR3 DNA: TGTGCCAGCAGTTACTCAGCGGGAGGATCGGTAGATACGCAGTATTTT
J gene: TRBJ2-3
clone size: many
D gene: TRBD2
V gene: TRBV6-5

CDR3 protein: CATSRGTGGEKKLFF
CDR3 DNA: TGTGCCACCAGCCGCGGGACAGGGGGTGAAAAAAAACTGTTTTTT
J gene: TRBJ1-4
clone size: NA
D gene: TRBD1
V gene: TRBV15

CDR3 protein: CSARETEMRPQHF
CDR3 DNA: TGCAGTGCTAGAGAGACAGAGATGAGGCCCCAGCATTTT
J gene: TRBJ1-5
clone size: many
D gene: NA
V gene: TRBV20-1

CDR3 protein: CASSAGQGAGQPQHF
CDR3 DNA: TGTGCCAGCAGCGCTGGACAGGGGGCGGGTCAGCCCCAGCATTTT
J gene: TRBJ1-5
clone size: medium-sized
D gene: TRBD1
V gene: TRBV9

CDR3 protein: CASSSSGSQGGELFF
CDR3 DNA: TGTGCCAGCAGCTCCAGCGGGAGTCAGGGCGGGGAGCTGTTTTTT
J gene: TRBJ2-2
clone size: few
D gene: TRBD2
V gene: TRBV7-2

CDR3 protein: CAWSKGQEKLFF
CDR3 DNA: TGTGCCTGGAGTAAGGGGCAGGAAAAACTGTTTTTT
J gene: TRBJ1-4
clone size: few
D gene: NA
V gene: TRBV30